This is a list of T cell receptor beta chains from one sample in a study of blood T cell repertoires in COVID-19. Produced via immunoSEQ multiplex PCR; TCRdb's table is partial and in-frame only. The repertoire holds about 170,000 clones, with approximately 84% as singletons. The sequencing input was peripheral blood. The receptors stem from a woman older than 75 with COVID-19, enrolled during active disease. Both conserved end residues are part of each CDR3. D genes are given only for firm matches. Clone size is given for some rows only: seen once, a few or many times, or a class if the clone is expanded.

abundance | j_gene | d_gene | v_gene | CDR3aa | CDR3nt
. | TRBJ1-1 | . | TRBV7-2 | CASSPGGARQAFF | TGTGCCAGCAGCCCTGGTGGGGCCCGCCAAGCTTTCTTT
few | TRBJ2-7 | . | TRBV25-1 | CASSEFGRGYEQYF | TGTGCCAGCAGTGAGTTCGGCAGGGGCTACGAGCAGTACTTC
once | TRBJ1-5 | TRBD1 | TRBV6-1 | CASSGTLGTGELSNQPQHF | TGTGCCAGCAGTGGGACCCTTGGGACAGGGGAGCTAAGCAATCAGCCCCAGCATTTT
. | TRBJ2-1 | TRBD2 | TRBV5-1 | CASSFPSQREGRGYNEQFF | TGCGCCAGCAGCTTCCCGTCGCAGCGGGAGGGCCGAGGGTATAATGAGCAGTTCTTC
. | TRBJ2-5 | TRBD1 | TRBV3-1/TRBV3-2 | CASRQTGVRETQYF | TGTGCCAGCAGGCAGACAGGGGTGCGGGAGACCCAGTACTTC
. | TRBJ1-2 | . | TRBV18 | CASSLVGFYGYTF | TGTGCCAGCTCACTAGTCGGTTTCTATGGCTACACCTTC
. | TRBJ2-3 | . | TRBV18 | CASSPRLAGADTQYF | TGTGCCAGCTCACCGAGGCTAGCTGGGGCAGATACGCAGTATTTT
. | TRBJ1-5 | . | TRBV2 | CASNRGGGEQPQHF | TGTGCCAGCAATCGCGGAGGTGGAGAGCAGCCCCAGCATTTT
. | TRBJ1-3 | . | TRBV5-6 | CASSLGFRDTIYF | TGTGCCAGCAGCTTGGGGTTCCGGGACACCATATATTTT
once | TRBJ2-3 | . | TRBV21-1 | CASSNRSLAERRDTQYF | TGTGCCAGCAGCAATAGGAGCCTAGCTGAAAGAAGAGATACGCAGTATTTT
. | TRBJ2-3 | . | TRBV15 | CATSRDPGWTDTQYF | TGTGCCACCAGCAGAGATCCCGGGTGGACAGATACGCAGTATTTT
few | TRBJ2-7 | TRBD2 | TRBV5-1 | CASSLGTSGQYEQYF | TGCGCCAGCAGCCTCGGGACTAGCGGGCAATACGAGCAGTACTTC
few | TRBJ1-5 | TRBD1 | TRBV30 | CAWTSGGQPQHF | TGTGCCTGGACCTCAGGGGGTCAGCCCCAGCATTTT
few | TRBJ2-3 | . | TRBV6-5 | CASRRDSTDTQYF | TGTGCCAGCAGGCGTGATAGCACAGATACGCAGTATTTT
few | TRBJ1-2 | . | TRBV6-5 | CASRPTGGDGYTF | TGTGCCAGCAGGCCTACCGGGGGAGATGGCTACACCTTC
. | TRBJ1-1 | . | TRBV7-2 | CASSLGALHAFF | TGTGCCAGCAGCTTAGGGGCGCTCCACGCTTTCTTT
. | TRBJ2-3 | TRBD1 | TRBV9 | CASSLRQGSDTQYF | TGTGCCAGCAGCCTCAGACAGGGTTCAGATACGCAGTATTTT
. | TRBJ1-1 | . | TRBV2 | CASTYNTEAFF | TGTGCCAGCACCTATAACACTGAAGCTTTCTTT
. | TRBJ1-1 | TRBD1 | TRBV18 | CASSPFDRGQAEAFF | TGTGCCAGCTCACCCTTCGACAGGGGGCAAGCTGAAGCTTTCTTT
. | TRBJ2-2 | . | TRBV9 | CASSVVGGFTGELFF | TGTGCCAGCAGCGTAGTGGGGGGTTTCACCGGGGAGCTGTTTTTT
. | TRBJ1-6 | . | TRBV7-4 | CASSLRQVSSYNSPLHF | TGTGCCAGCAGCCTCCGACAGGTGAGCTCCTATAATTCACCCCTCCACTTT
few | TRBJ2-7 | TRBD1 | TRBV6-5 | CATHRDSLAYEQYF | TGTGCCACCCATAGGGACAGCCTAGCCTACGAGCAGTACTTC
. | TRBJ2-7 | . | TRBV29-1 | CSVESGADEQYF | TGCAGCGTTGAATCGGGTGCGGACGAGCAGTACTTC
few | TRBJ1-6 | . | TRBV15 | CATSRDLGQNSPLHF | TGTGCCACCAGCAGAGATCTCGGACAGAATTCACCCCTCCACTTT
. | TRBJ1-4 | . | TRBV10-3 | CAISAGGVISEKLFF | TGTGCCATCAGTGCCGGAGGGGTTATAAGTGAAAAACTGTTTTTT
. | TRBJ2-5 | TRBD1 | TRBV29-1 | CSVGKLTGERETQYF | TGCAGCGTTGGAAAGCTGACAGGGGAGAGGGAGACCCAGTACTTC
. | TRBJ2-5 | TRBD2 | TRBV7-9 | CASSLSAGVQETQYF | TGTGCCAGCAGCTTATCGGCGGGAGTCCAAGAGACCCAGTACTTC
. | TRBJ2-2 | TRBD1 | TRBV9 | CASRDTGTGGTGELFF | TGTGCCAGCAGAGACACCGGGACAGGGGGCACCGGGGAGCTGTTTTTT
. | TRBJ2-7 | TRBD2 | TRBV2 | CASSDPGLAGGPLGYEQYF | TGTGCCAGCAGCGACCCGGGACTAGCGGGAGGGCCGTTAGGCTACGAGCAGTACTTC
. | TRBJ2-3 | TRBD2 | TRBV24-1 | CATSDFQSGRALNTQYF | TGTGCCACCAGTGATTTTCAAAGCGGGAGGGCCCTAAATACGCAGTATTTT
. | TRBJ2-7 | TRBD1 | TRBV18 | CASSPNRDRGYEQYF | TGTGCCAGCTCACCAAACCGGGACAGGGGCTACGAGCAGTACTTC
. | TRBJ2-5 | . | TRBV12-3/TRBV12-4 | CASSLVQGGQYF | TGTGCCAGCAGTTTAGTTCAGGGAGGCCAGTACTTC
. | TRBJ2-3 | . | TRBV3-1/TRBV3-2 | CASSQGTQGLDTQYF | TGTGCCAGCAGCCAAGGGACCCAGGGATTAGATACGCAGTATTTT
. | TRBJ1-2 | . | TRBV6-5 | CASKNSYYGYTF | TGTGCCAGCAAAAACAGCTACTATGGCTACACCTTC
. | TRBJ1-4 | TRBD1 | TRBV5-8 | CASREDRGNEKLFF | TGTGCCAGCAGAGAGGACAGGGGGAATGAAAAACTGTTTTTT
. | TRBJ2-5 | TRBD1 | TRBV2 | CASNLAGTGQETQYF | TGTGCCAGCAACCTTGCCGGGACAGGGCAAGAGACCCAGTACTTC
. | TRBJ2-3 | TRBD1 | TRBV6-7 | CASSYPGTGPTSTDTQYF | TGTGCCAGCAGTTACCCTGGGACAGGGCCCACTAGCACAGATACGCAGTATTTT
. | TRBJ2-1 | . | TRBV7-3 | CASSLGADNEQFF | TGTGCCAGCAGCCTGGGGGCAGACAATGAGCAGTTCTTC
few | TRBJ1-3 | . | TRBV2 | CASTLVRDGNTIYF | TGTGCCAGCACCCTGGTCAGGGATGGAAACACCATATATTTT
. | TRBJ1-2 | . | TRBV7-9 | CASSHGQPYGYTF | TGTGCCAGCAGCCACGGACAGCCCTATGGCTACACCTTC
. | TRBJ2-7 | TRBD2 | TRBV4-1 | CASSPRRGGLSYEQYF | TGCGCCAGCAGCCCGCGGCGGGGGGGCCTCTCCTACGAGCAGTACTTC